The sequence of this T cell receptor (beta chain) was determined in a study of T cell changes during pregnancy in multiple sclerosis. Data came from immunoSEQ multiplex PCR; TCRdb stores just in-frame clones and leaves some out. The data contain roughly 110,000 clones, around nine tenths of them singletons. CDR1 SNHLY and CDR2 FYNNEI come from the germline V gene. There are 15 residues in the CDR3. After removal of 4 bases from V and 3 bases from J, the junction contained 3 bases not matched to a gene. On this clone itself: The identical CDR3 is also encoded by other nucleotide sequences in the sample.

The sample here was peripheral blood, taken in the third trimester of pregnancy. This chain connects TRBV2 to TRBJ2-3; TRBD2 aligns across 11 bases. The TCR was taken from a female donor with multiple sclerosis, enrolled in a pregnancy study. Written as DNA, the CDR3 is TGTGCCAGCAGTGCTCTAGCGGGGGGTACAGATACGCAGTATTTT. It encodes CASSALAGGTDTQYF.